These 17 T cell receptor beta chains originate from one sample sequenced in a study of cytomegalovirus exposure and HLA in healthy donors. This table comes from immunoSEQ multiplex PCR, and its TCRdb copy is limited to in-frame clones, with some not included. This table has around 190,000 clones, roughly 86% appearing once. Material for sequencing was PBMCs. The receptors derive from a woman younger than 35 in good health and CMV-seronegative.

This chain links TRBV30 with TRBJ2-5, with 7 bases lining up with TRBD1. With V trimmed by 0 bases and J by 3 bases, 7 bases remained unmatched. CDR1 is GTSNPN and CDR2 is SVGIG in the germline V gene (reference sequence). The CDR3 is 15 amino acids. The CDR3 spells CAWSVRGQKKETQYF. CDR3 DNA sequence: TGTGCCTGGAGTGTACGGGGACAGAAAAAAGAGACCCAGTACTTC.

The chain carries TRBV5-1 and TRBJ1-1, with D uncertain. Trimming pared 5 bases from V and 1 base from J, leaving 12 bases between. CDR1 is SGHRS, CDR2 YFSETQ, per germline. This CDR3 is built from 14 residues. CDR3 nucleotides: TGCGCCAGCAGTGTCTCCGGGTCGAACACTGAAGCTTTCTTT. Translation gives CASSVSGSNTEAFF.

This clone was observed a handful of times. The chain has TRBV11-3 and TRBJ2-1; 7 nucleotides align to TRBD2. The CDR3 consists of 15 residues. Germline-derived CDR1 and CDR2 are SGHNT and YENEEA. J was trimmed by 0 bases and V by 3 bases; bases with no gene match: 2. The DNA for the CDR3 is TGTGCCAGCAGCTTTGGCGGGAGCTCCTACAATGAGCAGTTCTTC. It specifies CASSFGGSSYNEQFF.

J is TRBJ1-2 and V is TRBV9; 7 bases line up with TRBD1. With 4 bases clipped from V and 4 bases from J, the junction kept 7 bases outside the gene matches. This CDR3 is 14 amino acids long. In germline, CDR1 is SGDLS, CDR2 YYNGEE. CDR3 residues: CASSQDRRIYGYTF. DNA of the CDR3: TGTGCCAGCAGCCAGGACAGGCGGATCTATGGCTACACCTTC.

The gene calls are TRBV7-9 and TRBJ1-2; no reliable D call. Germline loops: CDR1 SEHNR, CDR2 FQNEAQ (reference sequence). Deletions cut 7 bases from V and 8 bases from J, with 20 bases between. The length of the CDR3 is 14 residues. The CDR3 reads CASTPSWGEEGYTF. CDR3 nucleotides: TGTGCCAGCACCCCAAGCTGGGGAGAGGAAGGCTACACCTTC.

The rearrangement uses TRBV5-1 and TRBJ1-3; D is undetermined. Trimming left V 2 bases short and J 8 bases short, with 14 bases between. The CDR3 has 14 amino acids. Germline V gene data show CDR1 as SGHRS and CDR2 as YFSETQ. CDR3 nucleotide sequence: TGCGCCAGCAGCTTCTTCGGTGTCCGGGACACCATATATTTT. Encoded protein: CASSFFGVRDTIYF. The full variable domain, in which reference TRBV5-1 and TRBJ1-3 provide the parts outside the CDR3, is KAGVTQTPRYLIKTRGQQVTLSCSPISGHRSVSWYQQTPGQGLQFLFEYFSETQRNKGNFPGRFSGRQFSNSRSEMNVSTLELGDSALYLCASSFFGVRDTIYFGEGSWLTVV.

The chain couples TRBV7-9 to TRBJ2-7, with TRBD2 identical over 11 bases. Germline V lookup: CDR1 SEHNR, CDR2 FQNEAQ (reference sequence). With V trimmed by 4 bases and J by 1 base, 6 bases remained unmatched. The CDR3 runs to 16 residues. The CDR3 DNA follows: TGTGCCAGCAGCTCGGGACTAGCGGTTTTTTCCTACGAGCAGTACTTC. It codes for CASSSGLAVFSYEQYF.

V is TRBV5-8 and J is TRBJ1-2, with 8 positions matching TRBD1. This CDR3 is 16 amino acids long. Looked up from germline, CDR1 is SGHTS and CDR2 is YDEGEE. V shed 1 base and J 5 bases; nucleotides not matched to a gene: 10. The CDR3 DNA is TGTGCCAGCAGCTTGACTTTAACAGGGGGTGGATATGGCTACACCTTC. Its translation is CASSLTLTGGGYGYTF.

The chain recombines TRBV12-5 with TRBJ2-3; D is perhaps TRBD2 (6 bases). There are 15 residues in the CDR3. The V and J ends lost 1 base and 2 bases respectively, with 10 bases between them. Looked up from germline, CDR1 is LGHNT and CDR2 is FRNRAP. CDR3 residues: CASGLGGLTTDTQYF. The CDR3 DNA follows: TGTGCTAGTGGTTTGGGGGGACTGACCACAGATACGCAGTATTTT.

The chain has TRBV2 and TRBJ2-1; tentatively, D is TRBD2 (5 bases). The V end lost 4 bases, the J end lost 3 bases, and 13 bases lay between the germline ends. The CDR3 is made up of 15 amino acids. Germline V gene sequence: CDR1 SNHLY, CDR2 FYNNEI. The DNA of the CDR3 is TGTGCCAGCAGTGTAACTAGTGGGGTCTACAATGAGCAGTTCTTC. Protein: CASSVTSGVYNEQFF.

The V call is TRBV11-2, the J call TRBJ2-2; 8 bases align to TRBD2. The CDR3 totals 16 residues. Losses at the gene ends were 3 bases for V and 1 base for J; bases not matched to a gene: 4. CDR1 SGHAT and CDR2 FQNNGV come from the germline V gene. CDR3 protein: CASSFRTSWNTGELFF. As DNA, the CDR3 is TGTGCCAGCAGCTTTCGGACTAGCTGGAACACCGGGGAGCTGTTTTTT.

The chain joins TRBV4-1 to TRBJ2-2; D not resolved. Trimming removed 1 base from V and 0 bases from J, with 9 bases in between. This CDR3 region has 16 residues. Germline loops: CDR1 MGHRA, CDR2 YSYEKL. CDR3: CASSQVSFANTGELFF. CDR3 nucleotides: TGCGCCAGCAGCCAAGTTTCGTTCGCGAACACCGGGGAGCTGTTTTTT.

The rearrangement uses TRBV4-1 and TRBJ1-3; 8 bases line up with TRBD1. This CDR3 contains 17 residues. Germline V gene data show CDR1 as MGHRA and CDR2 as YSYEKL. Losses at the gene ends were 0 bases for V and 2 bases for J; bases not matched to a gene: 6. CDR3 sequence reads: CASSQDHRTGTGNTIYF. In DNA, the CDR3 is TGCGCCAGCAGCCAAGATCATCGGACAGGGACTGGAAACACCATATATTTT.

This clone was found a few times. V usage is TRBV5-1 and J usage is TRBJ1-6; possibly TRBD1 for D (5 bases). The CDR3 has 15 amino acids. V was trimmed by 0 bases and J by 5 bases, leaving 9 bases between them. The germline V gene has CDR1 SGHRS and CDR2 YFSETQ. The CDR3 coding sequence is TGCGCCAGCAGCTTGGGCAGGGCAAATAATTCACCCCTCCACTTT. Translating gives CASSLGRANNSPLHF.

V is TRBV19 and J is TRBJ2-7; 12 bases match TRBD1. The CDR3 loop spans 15 amino acids. V shed 4 bases and J 2 bases; nucleotides not matched to a gene: 3. Germline assignment: CDR1 LNHDA and CDR2 SQIVND (reference sequence). CDR3 residues: CASSNRDRGPYEQYF. The CDR3, as DNA: TGTGCCAGTAGTAACAGGGACAGGGGGCCCTACGAGCAGTACTTC.

J is TRBJ1-5 and V is TRBV5-5; D gene ambiguous. CDR3 length: 14 residues. In germline, CDR1 is SGHKS, CDR2 YYEKEE (reference sequence). The V gene lost 2 bases and the J gene lost 9 bases, with 15 bases spanning the gap. For the CDR3, the DNA is TGTGCCAGCAGCTTAAGCCGTGAGGTAGGGCCCCAGCATTTT. Translated: CASSLSREVGPQHF.

The chain joins TRBV10-2 to TRBJ1-2; a weak D match, TRBD1 (6 bases). CDR3 length: 13 residues. V dropped 3 bases and J dropped 10 bases, with 15 bases sitting between them. The V gene's germline CDR1 is WSHSY and CDR2 SAAADI. The CDR3 loop is CASSDPPGDDYTF. The CDR3 nucleotides read TGCGCCAGCAGTGATCCGCCAGGGGATGACTACACCTTC.